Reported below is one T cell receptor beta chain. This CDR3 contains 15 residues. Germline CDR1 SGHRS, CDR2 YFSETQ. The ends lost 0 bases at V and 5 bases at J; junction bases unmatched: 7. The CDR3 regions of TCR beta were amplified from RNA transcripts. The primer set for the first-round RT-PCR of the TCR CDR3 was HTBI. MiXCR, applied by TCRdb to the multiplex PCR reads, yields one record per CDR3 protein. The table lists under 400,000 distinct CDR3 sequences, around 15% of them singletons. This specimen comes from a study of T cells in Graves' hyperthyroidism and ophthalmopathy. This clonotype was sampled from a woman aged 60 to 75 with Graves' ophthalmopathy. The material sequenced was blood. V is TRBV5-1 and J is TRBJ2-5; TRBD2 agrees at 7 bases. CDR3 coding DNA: TGCGCCAGCAGCTTGGAGGCCCCCGGGAGGGAGACCCAGTACTTC. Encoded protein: CASSLEAPGRETQYF.